Below are 23 T cell receptor beta chains sequenced from a single sample in a study of blood T cell repertoires in COVID-19. Repertoires were generated with immunoSEQ multiplex PCR, while TCRdb's copy carries only in-frame clones and drops some. This table holds tens of thousands of clones, roughly 78% found once. Sequenced input: peripheral blood. The receptor source for this set is an elderly woman with acute or convalescent COVID-19.

This chain uses TRBV19 with TRBJ2-3, with 7 nucleotides matching TRBD2. Trimming cost V 3 bases and J 3 bases; bases outside gene matches: 3. Germline-derived CDR1 and CDR2 are LNHDA and SQIVND (reference sequence). The length of the CDR3 is 14 residues. CDR3 protein: CASSMSSGTDTQYF. CDR3 in DNA: TGTGCCAGTAGTATGTCTAGCGGAACAGATACGCAGTATTTT.

V usage is TRBV3-1 (or the pseudogene TRBV3-2) and J usage is TRBJ1-3; D is perhaps TRBD1 (6 bases). Trimming left V 0 bases short and J 0 bases short, with 15 bases between. CDR1 LGHDT and CDR2 YNNKEL come from the germline V gene (reference sequence). The length of the CDR3 is 18 residues. Written as DNA, the CDR3 is TGTGCCAGCAGCCAAGATCGGGACACGTTGAGCTCTGGAAACACCATATATTTT. Translated: CASSQDRDTLSSGNTIYF.

V usage is TRBV9 and J usage is TRBJ1-2, with a possible D match to TRBD1 (6 bases). The germline CDR1 and CDR2 sequences are SGDLS and YYNGEE. The V end was cut by 0 bases, the J end by 8 bases, with 17 bases between. The CDR3 totals 15 residues. The CDR3 here is CASSVVGVDSRGYTF. The CDR3 DNA follows: TGTGCCAGCAGCGTAGTTGGTGTGGACAGCAGGGGCTACACCTTC.

V usage is TRBV15 and J usage is TRBJ2-1; 9 nucleotides align to TRBD1. The CDR3 has 15 residues. V lost 5 bases to trimming and J lost 2 bases; unmatched junction nucleotides: 4. Germline V gives CDR1 LNHNV, CDR2 YYDKDF (reference sequence). The CDR3 reads CATSPTGGPYNEQFF. As DNA, the CDR3 is TGTGCCACCAGCCCGACAGGGGGTCCCTACAATGAGCAGTTCTTC.

V usage is TRBV28 and J usage is TRBJ2-1; TRBD1 is a possible D gene (6 bases). V was pared by 6 bases and J by 3 bases, with 15 bases between. The CDR3 consists of 15 residues. Germline V gives CDR1 MDHEN, CDR2 SYDVKM. The CDR3 loop is CASREGGVVYNEQFF. The DNA of the CDR3 is TGTGCCAGCAGAGAAGGGGGAGTTGTCTACAATGAGCAGTTCTTC.

A single count supports this clone. V usage is TRBV5-1 and J usage is TRBJ2-3; D may be TRBD2 (5 bases). Germline V gene sequence: CDR1 SGHRS, CDR2 YFSETQ. Trimming cost V 4 bases and J 2 bases, with 11 bases left between them. This CDR3 region has 14 residues. CDR3 DNA sequence: TGCGCCAGCAGCAGAGGGCAGAACACAGATACGCAGTATTTT. Translation: CASSRGQNTDTQYF.

This clone was detected only a few times. This chain connects TRBV6-2 or TRBV6-3 to TRBJ1-5; 7 nucleotides match TRBD1. The V and J ends lost 5 bases and 5 bases, in that order; junction bases with no gene match: 6. The CDR3 runs to 14 residues. Looked up from germline, CDR1 is MNHEY and CDR2 is SVGEGT. CDR3 in amino acids: CASSTADRDQPQHF. CDR3 DNA: TGTGCCAGCAGTACCGCCGACAGGGATCAGCCCCAGCATTTT.

This clone was counted between two and nine times. This same CDR3 is encoded by further DNA sequences in the sample. The chain combines TRBV6-5 with TRBJ2-2; D perhaps matches TRBD1 (6 bases). The germline V gene encodes CDR1 MNHEY and CDR2 SVGAGI. The CDR3 has 15 residues. V lost 3 bases and J 0 bases, leaving 8 bases between the germline ends. The CDR3 loop is CASSYTGSNTGELFF. CDR3 coding DNA: TGTGCCAGCAGTTATACAGGGTCGAACACCGGGGAGCTGTTTTTT.

The chain couples TRBV5-1 to TRBJ2-3, with D possibly being TRBD1 (6 bases). Trimming removed 1 base from V and 0 bases from J, with 15 bases in between. The CDR3 is made up of 17 amino acids. Germline values: CDR1 SGHRS, CDR2 YFSETQ. The CDR3 DNA reads as TGCGCCAGCAGCTTGACTACCGGGACAACTAGCACAGATACGCAGTATTTT. Its protein product is CASSLTTGTTSTDTQYF.

The J gene is TRBJ1-2, the V gene TRBV13, with TRBD1 matching over 9 bases. Germline values: CDR1 PRHDT, CDR2 FYEKMQ (reference sequence). J was trimmed by 7 bases and V by 4 bases; bases with no gene match: 7. This CDR3 contains 14 residues. The CDR3 nucleotides are TGTGCCAGCAGCTCCTCGGACAGGGGTCCTGGCTACACCTTC. Its protein is CASSSSDRGPGYTF. The whole variable domain, filled in from reference TRBV13 and TRBJ1-2, reads AAGVIQSPRHLIKEKRETATLKCYPIPRHDTVYWYQQGPGQDPQFLISFYEKMQSDKGSIPDRFSAQQFSDYHSELNMSSLELGDSALYFCASSSSDRGPGYTFGSGTRLTVV.

The V call is TRBV9, the J call TRBJ2-2; D unresolved. CDR3 size: 15 residues. The V end was cut by 1 base, the J end by 7 bases, with 14 bases between. Germline-derived CDR1 and CDR2 are SGDLS and YYNGEE. The CDR3 coding sequence is TGTGCCAGCAGCGTATGGAGCGACGGCGTCGGGGAGCTGTTTTTT. The encoded protein is CASSVWSDGVGELFF.

The chain links TRBV3-1 (or the pseudogene TRBV3-2) to TRBJ1-4; no definite D call. The V end was cut by 1 base, the J end by 7 bases, with 7 bases between. CDR1 and CDR2 from the germline V gene are LGHDT and YNNKEL (reference sequence). The CDR3 extends over 13 amino acids. CDR3 coding DNA: TGTGCCAGCAGCCAAGCCCTGAGTGAAAAACTGTTTTTT. Protein sequence: CASSQALSEKLFF.

V gene TRBV5-1 combines with J gene TRBJ2-5; D is ambiguous. The germline CDR1 and CDR2 sequences are SGHRS and YFSETQ. The CDR3 loop spans 15 amino acids. The V end was cut by 0 bases, the J end by 2 bases, with 11 bases between. CDR3 coding DNA: TGCGCCAGCAGCTTGGCCCCCGGAGAGCAAGAGACCCAGTACTTC. It specifies CASSLAPGEQETQYF.

This chain links TRBV3-1 (or the pseudogene TRBV3-2) with TRBJ1-1, with D uncertain. The CDR3 has 11 residues. Deletions cut 6 bases from V and 1 base from J, with 3 bases between. CDR1 and CDR2 (germline): LGHDT, YNNKEL (reference sequence). The CDR3 reads CASRRNTEAFF. The CDR3 DNA sequence: TGTGCCAGCAGGAGGAACACTGAAGCTTTCTTT.

In the case of this clone: Other DNA sequences within the sample encode an identical CDR3. V and J are TRBV6-5 and TRBJ1-1; TRBD1 is a possible D gene (6 bases). This CDR3 has 14 amino acids. Germline loops: CDR1 MNHEY, CDR2 SVGAGI. Trimming stripped 2 bases from V and 2 bases from J, with 9 bases between. The DNA of the CDR3 is TGTGCCAGCAGTTACCTACAGGGAAACACTGAAGCTTTCTTT. Translation gives CASSYLQGNTEAFF.

The J gene is TRBJ2-1, the V gene TRBV3-1 (or the pseudogene TRBV3-2), with 10 bases aligning to TRBD2. J lost 8 bases, V lost 2 bases, and 6 bases had no gene match. The CDR3 has 15 amino acids. The germline CDR1 and CDR2 sequences are LGHDT and YNNKEL (reference sequence). CDR3 in DNA: TGTGCCAGCAGCCAATTAGCGGGGGGAAGTGATGAGCAGTTCTTC. Translated: CASSQLAGGSDEQFF.

This clone was counted once. V gene TRBV11-2 combines with J gene TRBJ2-1, with D maybe TRBD2 (5 bases). This CDR3 comprises 14 residues. Trimming took 1 base from V and 1 from J, leaving 5 bases between them. CDR1 and CDR2 from the germline V gene are SGHAT and FQNNGV. The CDR3 protein is CASSLGGSYNEQFF. The CDR3 DNA sequence: TGTGCCAGCAGCTTAGGAGGGTCCTACAATGAGCAGTTCTTC.

This chain connects TRBV15 to TRBJ1-2, with TRBD1 matching over 7 bases. Germline V gives CDR1 LNHNV, CDR2 YYDKDF (reference sequence). There are 14 residues in the CDR3. V dropped 6 bases and J dropped 4; count of bases not matched to a gene: 8. The CDR3 DNA reads TGTGCCACCAGTTCGGGGACAGCCATCTATGGCTACACCTTC. As protein: CATSSGTAIYGYTF.

V usage is TRBV7-3 and J usage is TRBJ1-2, with 9 positions matching TRBD1. V lost 11 bases to trimming and J lost 5 bases; unmatched junction nucleotides: 21. The CDR3 runs 17 residues. Germline lookup yields CDR1 SGHTA and CDR2 FQGTGA. The CDR3 protein is CAAHSMTGPGTGYGYTF. The CDR3 DNA sequence: TGTGCCGCTCATTCGATGACGGGACCGGGGACAGGGTATGGCTACACCTTC.

V and J are TRBV11-2 and TRBJ2-1; 8 positions agree with TRBD2. V was clipped by 0 bases and J by 7 bases; unmatched bases: 5. This CDR3 contains 15 residues. Germline V gene data show CDR1 as SGHAT and CDR2 as FQNNGV. The CDR3 protein is CASSLDPSGRNEQFF. The DNA of the CDR3 is TGTGCCAGCAGCTTAGATCCCAGCGGGAGAAATGAGCAGTTCTTC.

This chain uses TRBV6-5 with TRBJ2-1; TRBD2 might be the D (6 bases). Germline values: CDR1 MNHEY, CDR2 SVGAGI. V was clipped by 4 bases and J by 14 bases, with 18 bases between them. This CDR3 has 13 amino acids. DNA of the CDR3: TGTGCCAGCAGTTTCAGAGATACAAGGAGGGAGTTCTTC. Its protein is CASSFRDTRREFF.

The CDR3 bases are TGTGCCTCTTCTTCGACAGGAAGCTACGAGCAGTACTTC. The encoded protein is CASSSTGSYEQYF. V is TRBV24-1 and J is TRBJ2-7, with D maybe TRBD1 (6 bases). Germline CDR1 and CDR2: KGHDR and SFDVKD. CDR3 length equals 13 residues. V lost 12 bases and J lost 3, with 17 bases in between.

This chain connects TRBV7-2 to TRBJ2-2, with D possibly matching TRBD1 (7 bases). Trimming removed 4 bases from V and 1 base from J, with 13 bases in between. Germline V gene sequence: CDR1 SGHTA, CDR2 FQGNSA. This CDR3 region has 16 residues. The CDR3 coding sequence is TGTGCCAGCAGCTCAAGGGGGCGGGAGAACACCGGGGAGCTGTTTTTT. This sequence encodes CASSSRGRENTGELFF.